Presented here are 16 T cell receptor beta chains from one specimen sequenced in a study of post-analysis software for immune sequencing data. Broader study findings: Included in a set of about five TRBV segments more frequent in patients than controls were TRBV5-6, TRBV5-1 and TRBV20-1.

Incorporated into the TCR beta cDNA libraries were unique molecular identifiers, which served to reduce PCR and sequencing biases. Each CDR3 protein is one row after TCRdb ran MiXCR on the PCR reads. The sample has about 430,000 distinct CDR3 sequences, roughly 38% seen once. Their recognized antigens are unknown. Sequenced sample: blood. The receptor source for this set is a girl aged 2 to 9 with multiple sclerosis.

This clonotype was recorded a few times. The DNA of the CDR3 is TGCAGTACCCTAGGCACAGTCTACGAGCAGTACTTC. It yields the protein CSTLGTVYEQYF. The chain uses TRBV20-1 and TRBJ2-7; D remains unclear. Deletions cut 8 bases from V and 3 bases from J, with 14 bases between. In germline, CDR1 is DFQATT, CDR2 SNEGSKA (reference sequence). The CDR3 has 12 amino acids.

The V call is TRBV20-1, the J call TRBJ1-5; tentatively, D is TRBD1 (5 bases). V was clipped by 5 bases and J by 3 bases, with 8 bases between them. CDR3 size: 12 residues. CDR1 and CDR2 from the germline V gene are DFQATT and SNEGSKA (reference sequence). CDR3 DNA: TGCAGTGCTGGGACGGTCAATCAGCCCCAGCATTTT. Its translation: CSAGTVNQPQHF.

The rearrangement links TRBV12-3 or TRBV12-4 to TRBJ2-7, with 14 bases matching TRBD2. Germline trimming cut 6 bases from V and 4 bases from J; bases unmatched to any gene: 17. The CDR3 has 19 residues. The CDR3 loop reads CASSASGTSGRGGKYEQYF. CDR3 sequence (DNA): TGTGCCAGCAGCGCCTCCGGGACTAGCGGGAGAGGGGGGAAATACGAGCAGTACTTC.

This sequence joins TRBV20-1 and TRBJ2-3; 13 bases are shared with TRBD2. This CDR3 contains 14 residues. Unmatched junction bases numbered 6, after V lost 6 bases and J lost 6 bases. Germline V gives CDR1 DFQATT, CDR2 SNEGSKA (reference sequence). As DNA, the CDR3 is TGCAGTGCCAGGACTAGCGGGAGATCGGATACGCAGTATTTT. Translation: CSARTSGRSDTQYF.

The chain has TRBV5-1 and TRBJ2-3; D is undetermined. Germline values: CDR1 SGHRS, CDR2 YFSETQ. The V and J ends lost 2 bases and 2 bases respectively, with 15 bases between them. The CDR3 has 16 residues. CDR3 coding DNA: TGCGCCAGCAGCTTCCTTAGTGGTCCTCCCACAGATACGCAGTATTTT. This codes for CASSFLSGPPTDTQYF. Filled out from reference TRBV5-1 and TRBJ2-3, the complete variable domain reads KAGVTQTPRYLIKTRGQQVTLSCSPISGHRSVSWYQQTPGQGLQFLFEYFSETQRNKGNFPGRFSGRQFSNSRSEMNVSTLELGDSALYLCASSFLSGPPTDTQYFGPGTRLTVL.

This chain uses TRBV20-1 with TRBJ2-5; D gene unclear. The last part of the DNA fits TRBJ2-7 better; the J call may be wrong. This CDR3 is 12 amino acids long. In germline, CDR1 is DFQATT, CDR2 SNEGSKA (reference sequence). Written as DNA, the CDR3 is TGCAGTGCTAGTAGTCTGTCCCACGAGCAGTACTTC. Residues: CSASSLSHEQYF.

Concerning this clonotype: The junction differs from germline at one of its ends, possibly a read error. This chain connects TRBV15 to TRBJ1-5; D might be TRBD1 (6 bases). Germline V CDR1 and CDR2: LNHNV, YYDKDF (reference sequence). CDR3 length: 15 amino acids. DNA for the CDR3: TGTGCCACCAGCGGAGAAACAGGGTTCGATCAGCCCCAGCATTTT. It is translated as CATSGETGFDQPQHF.

This clonotype has more than one count but fewer than ten. The genes are TRBV6-2 or TRBV6-3 and TRBJ2-1; 14 bases match TRBD2. The V gene's germline CDR1 is MNHEY and CDR2 SVGEGT. J lost 9 bases, V lost 2 bases, and 6 bases had no gene match. This CDR3 spans 16 amino acids. This chain's CDR3 is CASSYKGLAGASEQFF. The DNA of the CDR3 is TGTGCCAGCAGTTACAAGGGACTAGCGGGAGCTTCTGAGCAGTTCTTC.

This clonotype came up a few times. V gene TRBV12-3 or TRBV12-4 combines with J gene TRBJ2-7, with D uncertain. Trimming cost V 8 bases and J 1 base, with 15 bases left between them. The CDR3 loop spans 14 amino acids. The CDR3 region is CASRRSHVSYEQYF. The CDR3 nucleotides read TGTGCCAGCCGCAGGTCCCACGTTTCCTACGAGCAGTACTTC.

This chain uses TRBV11-1 with TRBJ2-2; no firm D call. The CDR3 runs to 12 residues. The germline gives CDR1 SGHAT, CDR2 FQDESV (reference sequence). V was trimmed by 5 bases and J by 5 bases, leaving 6 bases between them. CDR3 DNA sequence: TGTGCCAGCAGCCGGGTTACCGGGGAGCTGTTTTTT. It translates to CASSRVTGELFF.

This clonotype has just a few counts. V and J are TRBV14 and TRBJ2-7; 8 nucleotides agree with TRBD2. V lost 1 base, J lost 3 bases, and 5 bases stayed unmatched. The germline CDR1 and CDR2 sequences are SGHDN and FVKESK. The CDR3 sequence is 15 residues long. CDR3 protein: CASSQGAGGLYEQYF. The CDR3 DNA reads as TGTGCCAGCAGCCAAGGGGCGGGAGGCCTCTACGAGCAGTACTTC.

This chain links TRBV29-1 with TRBJ2-7; TRBD1 might be the D (5 bases). CDR3 size: 13 residues. V was shortened by 3 bases and J by 2 bases, with 11 bases between the two germline ends. CDR1 and CDR2 from the germline V gene are SQVTM and ANQGSEA. Here the CDR3 reads CSVEGQETYEQYF. CDR3 bases: TGCAGCGTTGAGGGGCAGGAGACCTACGAGCAGTACTTC.

The V gene is TRBV6-2 or TRBV6-3, the J gene TRBJ2-3, with 13 bases aligning to TRBD2. V trimming: 2 bases; J trimming: 5 bases; junction bases outside the gene matches: 13. Germline lookup yields CDR1 MNHEY and CDR2 SVGEGT. The CDR3 runs 19 residues. The CDR3 DNA reads as TGTGCCAGCAGTTACGCTCGCTCCAAAGGGACTAGCGGGGAAGATACGCAGTATTTT. Amino acid sequence: CASSYARSKGTSGEDTQYF.

The chain has TRBV7-3 and TRBJ1-6; D gene unclear. Trimming took off 1 base at V and 2 bases at J, with 6 bases between the two ends. The germline V gene encodes CDR1 SGHTA and CDR2 FQGTGA. This CDR3 is built from 15 residues. CDR3 DNA: TGTGCCAGCAGCTTAAAGCAGCCCTATAATTCACCCCTCCACTTT. Protein product: CASSLKQPYNSPLHF.

The CDR3 loop is CASSLGGSQIGETQYF. In DNA form, the CDR3 reads TGTGCCAGCAGTCTCGGGGGCTCTCAAATCGGAGAGACCCAGTACTTC. The chain recombines TRBV12-3 or TRBV12-4 with TRBJ2-5; the D gene could be TRBD1 or TRBD2 (6 bases each). The ends were cut back, 5 bases at V and 4 bases at J, with 20 bases in the middle. The CDR3 sequence is 16 residues long.

This clonotype was counted between two and nine times. The chain couples TRBV4-1 to TRBJ1-2; a possible D gene is TRBD1 (5 bases). The V end lost 2 bases, the J end lost 5 bases, and 12 bases lay between the germline ends. Germline values: CDR1 MGHRA, CDR2 YSYEKL. The length of the CDR3 is 14 residues. Written as DNA, the CDR3 is TGCGCCAGCAGCCAACCCCCCGGGGGGTATGGCTACACCTTC. Residues: CASSQPPGGYGYTF.